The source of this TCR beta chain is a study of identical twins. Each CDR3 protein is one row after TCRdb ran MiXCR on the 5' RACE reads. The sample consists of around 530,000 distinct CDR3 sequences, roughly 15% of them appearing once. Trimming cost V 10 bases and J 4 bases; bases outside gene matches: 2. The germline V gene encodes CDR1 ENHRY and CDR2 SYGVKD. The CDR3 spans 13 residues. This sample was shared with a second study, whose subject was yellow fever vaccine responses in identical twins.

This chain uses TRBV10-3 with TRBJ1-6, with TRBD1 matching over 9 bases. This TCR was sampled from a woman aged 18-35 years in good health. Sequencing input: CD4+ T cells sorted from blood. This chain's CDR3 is CATGQGYNSPLHF. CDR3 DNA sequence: TGTGCCACCGGACAGGGGTATAATTCACCCCTCCACTTT.